This T cell receptor beta chain is drawn from a study of T cells after yellow fever vaccination. Germline V gene lookup returns CDR1 LNHNV and CDR2 YYDKDF (reference sequence). CDR3 length equals 17 residues. After removal of 1 base from V and 2 bases from J, the junction contained 4 bases not matched to a gene. TCRdb reanalysed the 5' RACE reads using MiXCR and keeps one entry per CDR3 protein. The sample has around 250,000 distinct CDR3 sequences, 6.9% seen once; the top ten hold roughly 0.86%. The rearrangement uses TRBV15 and TRBJ2-3, with TRBD2 matching 12 bases. The specimen was CD4+ T cells sorted from PBMCs, collected 15 days after the yellow fever booster vaccination. This sequence originates from a young man who received the YFV17D yellow fever vaccine. CDR3 loop: CATSRGLAGGNTDTQYF. The CDR3 DNA is TGTGCCACCAGCAGAGGGCTAGCGGGAGGGAACACAGATACGCAGTATTTT. The full variable domain, completed using reference TRBV15 and TRBJ2-3, is DAMVIQNPRYQVTQFGKPVTLSCSQTLNHNVMYWYQQKSSQAPKLLFHYYDKDFNNEADTPDNFQSRRPNTSFCFLDIRSPGLGDTAMYLCATSRGLAGGNTDTQYFGPGTRLTVL.